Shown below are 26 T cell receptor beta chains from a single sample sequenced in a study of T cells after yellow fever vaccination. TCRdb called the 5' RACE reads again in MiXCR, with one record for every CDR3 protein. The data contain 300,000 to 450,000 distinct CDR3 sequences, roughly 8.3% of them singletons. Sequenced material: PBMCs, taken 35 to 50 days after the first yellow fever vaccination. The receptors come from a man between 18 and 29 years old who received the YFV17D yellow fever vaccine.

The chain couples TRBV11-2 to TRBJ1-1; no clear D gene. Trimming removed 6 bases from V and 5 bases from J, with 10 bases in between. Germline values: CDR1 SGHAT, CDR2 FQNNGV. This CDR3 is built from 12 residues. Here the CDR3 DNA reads TGTGCCAGCAGTTTCCCGCGGACTGAAGCTTTCTTT. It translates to CASSFPRTEAFF.

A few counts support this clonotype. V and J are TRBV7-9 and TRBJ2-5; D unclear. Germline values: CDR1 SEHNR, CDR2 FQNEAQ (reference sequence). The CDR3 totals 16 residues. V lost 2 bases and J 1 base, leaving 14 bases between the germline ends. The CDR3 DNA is TGTGCCAGCAGCTTACTGGCTGCCCCGTTCCAAGAGACCCAGTACTTC. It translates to CASSLLAAPFQETQYF.

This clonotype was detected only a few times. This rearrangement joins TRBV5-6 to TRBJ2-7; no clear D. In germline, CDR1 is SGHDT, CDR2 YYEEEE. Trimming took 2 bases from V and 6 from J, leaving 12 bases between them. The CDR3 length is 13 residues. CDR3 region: CASSFGIISEQYV. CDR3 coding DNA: TGTGCCAGCAGCTTCGGCATAATAAGCGAGCAGTACGTC.

CDR3 sequence: CASRLQGRCEQYV. The CDR3 region has the DNA TGTGCCAGTCGACTACAGGGGAGGTGCGAGCAGTACGTC. The chain carries TRBV12-3 or TRBV12-4 and TRBJ2-7, with D tentatively TRBD1 (7 bases). V lost 9 bases and J 6 bases, leaving 18 bases between the germline ends. The CDR3 consists of 13 residues.

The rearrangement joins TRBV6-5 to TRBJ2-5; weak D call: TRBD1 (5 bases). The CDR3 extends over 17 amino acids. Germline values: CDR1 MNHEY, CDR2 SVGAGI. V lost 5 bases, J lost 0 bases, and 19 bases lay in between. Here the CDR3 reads CASSTRLGRIDQETQYF. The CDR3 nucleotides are TGTGCCAGCAGTACCCGCCTGGGGCGGATCGACCAAGAGACCCAGTACTTC.

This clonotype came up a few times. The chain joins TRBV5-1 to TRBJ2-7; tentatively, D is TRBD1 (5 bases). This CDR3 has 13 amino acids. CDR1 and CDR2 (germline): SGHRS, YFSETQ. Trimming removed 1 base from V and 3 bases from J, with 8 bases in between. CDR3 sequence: CASSLNTGYEQYV. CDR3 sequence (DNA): TGCGCCAGCAGCTTGAATACAGGCTACGAGCAGTACGTC.

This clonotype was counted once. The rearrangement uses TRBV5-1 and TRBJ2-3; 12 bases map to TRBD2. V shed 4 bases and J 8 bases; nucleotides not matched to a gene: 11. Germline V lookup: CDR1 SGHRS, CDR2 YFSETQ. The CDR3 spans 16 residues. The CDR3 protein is CASSQTLAGGPGTQYF. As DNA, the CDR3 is TGCGCCAGCAGCCAAACCCTAGCGGGGGGGCCGGGTACGCAGTATTTT.

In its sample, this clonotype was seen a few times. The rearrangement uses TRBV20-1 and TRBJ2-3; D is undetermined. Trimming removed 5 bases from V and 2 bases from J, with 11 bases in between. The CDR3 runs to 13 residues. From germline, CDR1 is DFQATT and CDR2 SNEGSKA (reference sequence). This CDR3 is CSAVRGTTDTQYF. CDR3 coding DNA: TGCAGTGCTGTCCGTGGCACCACAGATACGCAGTATTTT.

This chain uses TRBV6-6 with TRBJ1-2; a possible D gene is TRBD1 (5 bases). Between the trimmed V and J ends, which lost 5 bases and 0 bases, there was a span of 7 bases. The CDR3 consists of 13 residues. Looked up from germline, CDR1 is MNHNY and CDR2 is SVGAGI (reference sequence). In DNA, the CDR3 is TGTGCCAGCAGTGCACAGGCTAACTATGGCTACACCTTC. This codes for CASSAQANYGYTF.

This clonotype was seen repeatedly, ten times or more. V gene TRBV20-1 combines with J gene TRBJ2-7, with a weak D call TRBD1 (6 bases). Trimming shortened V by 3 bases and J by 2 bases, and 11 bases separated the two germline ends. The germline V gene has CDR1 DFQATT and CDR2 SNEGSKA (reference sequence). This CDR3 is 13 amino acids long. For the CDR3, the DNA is TGCAGTGCTAGGGACAGTGAAGCCTACGAGCAGTACTTC. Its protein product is CSARDSEAYEQYF.

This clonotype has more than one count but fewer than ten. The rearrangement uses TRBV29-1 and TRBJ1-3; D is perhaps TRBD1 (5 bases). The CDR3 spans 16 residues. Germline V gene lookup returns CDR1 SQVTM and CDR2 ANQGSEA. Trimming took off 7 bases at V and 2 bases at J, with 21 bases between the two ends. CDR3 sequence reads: CSAREGIYLPGNTIYF. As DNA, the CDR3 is TGCAGCGCTCGAGAGGGGATTTACCTTCCTGGAAACACCATATATTTT.

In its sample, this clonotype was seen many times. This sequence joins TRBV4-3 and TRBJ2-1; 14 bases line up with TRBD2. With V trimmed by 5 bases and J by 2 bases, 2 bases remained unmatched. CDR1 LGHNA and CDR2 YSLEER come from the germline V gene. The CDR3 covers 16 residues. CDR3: CASSSTSGGAYNEQFF. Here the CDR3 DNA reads TGCGCCAGCAGCTCGACTAGCGGGGGGGCCTACAATGAGCAGTTCTTC.

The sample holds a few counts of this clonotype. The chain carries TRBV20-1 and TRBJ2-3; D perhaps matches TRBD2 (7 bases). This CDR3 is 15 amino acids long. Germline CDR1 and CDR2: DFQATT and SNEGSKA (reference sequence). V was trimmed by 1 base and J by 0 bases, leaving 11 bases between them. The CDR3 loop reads CSARGRGHSTDTQYF. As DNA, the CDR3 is TGCAGTGCTAGAGGGCGGGGGCATAGCACAGATACGCAGTATTTT.

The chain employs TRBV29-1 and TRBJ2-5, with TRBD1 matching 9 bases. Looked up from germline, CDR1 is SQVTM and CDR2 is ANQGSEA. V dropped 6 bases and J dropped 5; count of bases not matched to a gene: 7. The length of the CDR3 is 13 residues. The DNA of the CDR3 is TGCAGCGTAGGACAGGGGACCCTGGAGACCCAGTACTTC. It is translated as CSVGQGTLETQYF.

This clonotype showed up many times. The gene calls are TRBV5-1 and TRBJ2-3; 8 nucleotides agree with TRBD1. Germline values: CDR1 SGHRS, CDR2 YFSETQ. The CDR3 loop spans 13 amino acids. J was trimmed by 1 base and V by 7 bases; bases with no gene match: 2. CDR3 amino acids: CASGQGGTDTQYF. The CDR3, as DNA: TGCGCCAGCGGACAGGGTGGCACAGATACGCAGTATTTT.

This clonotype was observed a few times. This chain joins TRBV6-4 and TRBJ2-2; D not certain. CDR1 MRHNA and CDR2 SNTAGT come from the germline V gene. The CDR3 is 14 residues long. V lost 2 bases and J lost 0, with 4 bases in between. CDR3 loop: CASSDGTNTGELFF. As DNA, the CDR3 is TGTGCCAGCAGTGACGGGACGAACACCGGGGAGCTGTTTTTT.

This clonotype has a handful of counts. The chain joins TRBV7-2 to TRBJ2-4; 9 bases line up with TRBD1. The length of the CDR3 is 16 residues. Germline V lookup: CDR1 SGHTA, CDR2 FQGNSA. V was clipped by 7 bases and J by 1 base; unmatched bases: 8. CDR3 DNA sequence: TGTGCCAGCACCCCAGGGGACAGGGTTGCCAAAAACATTCAGTACTTC. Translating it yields CASTPGDRVAKNIQYF.

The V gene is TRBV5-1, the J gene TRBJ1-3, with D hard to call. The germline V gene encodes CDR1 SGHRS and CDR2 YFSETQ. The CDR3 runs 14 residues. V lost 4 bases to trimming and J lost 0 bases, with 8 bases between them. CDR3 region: CASSQNPSGNTIYF. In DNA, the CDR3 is TGCGCCAGCAGCCAGAACCCCTCTGGAAACACCATATATTTT.

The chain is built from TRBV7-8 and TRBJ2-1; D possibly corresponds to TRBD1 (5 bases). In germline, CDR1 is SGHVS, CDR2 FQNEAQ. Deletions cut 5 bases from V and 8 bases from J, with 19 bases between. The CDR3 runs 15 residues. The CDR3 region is CASSRTTTVGYEQFF. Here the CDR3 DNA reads TGTGCCAGCAGCAGAACAACGACAGTCGGCTATGAGCAGTTCTTC.

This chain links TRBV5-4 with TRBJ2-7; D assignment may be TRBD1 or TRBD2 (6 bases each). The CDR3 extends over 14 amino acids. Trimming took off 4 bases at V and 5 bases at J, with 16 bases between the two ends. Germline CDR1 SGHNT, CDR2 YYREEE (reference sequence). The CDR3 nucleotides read TGTGCCAGCAGCCTAATCGGGGGCAGGAACGAGCAGTACTTC. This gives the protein CASSLIGGRNEQYF.

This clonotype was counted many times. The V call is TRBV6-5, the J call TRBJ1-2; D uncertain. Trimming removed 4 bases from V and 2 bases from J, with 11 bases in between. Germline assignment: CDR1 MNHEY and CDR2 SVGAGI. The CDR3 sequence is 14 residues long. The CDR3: CASSFLGANYGYTF. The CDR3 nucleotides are TGTGCCAGCAGTTTCCTTGGCGCCAACTATGGCTACACCTTC.

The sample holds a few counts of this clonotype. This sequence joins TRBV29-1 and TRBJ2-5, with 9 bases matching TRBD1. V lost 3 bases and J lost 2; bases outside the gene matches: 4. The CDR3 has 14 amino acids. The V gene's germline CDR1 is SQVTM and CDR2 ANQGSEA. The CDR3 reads CSVDRDRVQETQYF. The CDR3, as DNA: TGCAGCGTTGATCGGGACAGGGTACAAGAGACCCAGTACTTC.

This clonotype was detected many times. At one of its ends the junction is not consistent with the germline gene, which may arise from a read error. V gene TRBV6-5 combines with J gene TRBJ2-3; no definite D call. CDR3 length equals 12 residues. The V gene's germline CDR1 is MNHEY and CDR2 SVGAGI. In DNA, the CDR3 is TGTGCCAGCAGCTACTCCCCAGATACGCAGTATTTT. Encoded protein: CASSYSPDTQYF.

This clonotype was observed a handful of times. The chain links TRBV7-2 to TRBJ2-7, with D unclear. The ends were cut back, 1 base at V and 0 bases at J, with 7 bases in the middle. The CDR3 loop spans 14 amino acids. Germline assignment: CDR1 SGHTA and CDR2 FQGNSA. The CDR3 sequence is CASSLDWDSYEQYF. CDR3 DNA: TGTGCCAGCAGCTTAGATTGGGACTCCTACGAGCAGTACTTC. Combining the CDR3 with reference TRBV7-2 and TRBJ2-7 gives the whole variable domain GAGVSQSPSNKVTEKGKDVELRCDPISGHTALYWYRQSLGQGLEFLIYFQGNSAPDKSGLPSDRFSAERTGGSVSTLTIQRTQQEDSAVYLCASSLDWDSYEQYFGPGTRLTVT.

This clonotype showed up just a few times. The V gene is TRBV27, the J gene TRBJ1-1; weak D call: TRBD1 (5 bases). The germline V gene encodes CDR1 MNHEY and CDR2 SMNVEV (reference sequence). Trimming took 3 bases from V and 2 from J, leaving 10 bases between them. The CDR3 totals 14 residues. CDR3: CASSFRGFNTEAFF. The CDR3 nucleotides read TGTGCCAGCAGTTTTAGGGGCTTTAACACTGAAGCTTTCTTT.

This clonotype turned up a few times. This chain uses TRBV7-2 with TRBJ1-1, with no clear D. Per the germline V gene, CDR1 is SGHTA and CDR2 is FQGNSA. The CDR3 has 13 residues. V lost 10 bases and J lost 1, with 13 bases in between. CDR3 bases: TGTGCCACCTCAGCTGGGAGGAACACTGAAGCTTTCTTT. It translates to CATSAGRNTEAFF. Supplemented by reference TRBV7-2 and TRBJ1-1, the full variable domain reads GAGVSQSPSNKVTEKGKDVELRCDPISGHTALYWYRQSLGQGLEFLIYFQGNSAPDKSGLPSDRFSAERTGGSVSTLTIQRTQQEDSAVYLCATSAGRNTEAFFGQGTRLTVV.